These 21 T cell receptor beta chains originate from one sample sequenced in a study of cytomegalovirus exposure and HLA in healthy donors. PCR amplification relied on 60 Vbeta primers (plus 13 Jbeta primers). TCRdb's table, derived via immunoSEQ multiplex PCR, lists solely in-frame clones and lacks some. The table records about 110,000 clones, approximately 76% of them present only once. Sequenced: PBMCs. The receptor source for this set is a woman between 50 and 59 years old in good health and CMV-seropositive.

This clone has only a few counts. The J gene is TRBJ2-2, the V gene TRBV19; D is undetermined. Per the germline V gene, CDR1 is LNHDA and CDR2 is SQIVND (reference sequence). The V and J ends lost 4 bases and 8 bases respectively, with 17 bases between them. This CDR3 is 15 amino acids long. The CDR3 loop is CASSTYPTVAGELFF. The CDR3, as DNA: TGTGCCAGTAGTACTTACCCGACTGTAGCTGGGGAGCTGTTTTTT.

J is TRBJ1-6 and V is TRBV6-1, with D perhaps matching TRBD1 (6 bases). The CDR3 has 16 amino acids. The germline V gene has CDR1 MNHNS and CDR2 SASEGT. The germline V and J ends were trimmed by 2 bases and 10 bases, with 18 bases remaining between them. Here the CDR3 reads CASSELRGAQLSPLHF. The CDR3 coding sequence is TGTGCCAGCAGTGAATTACGGGGGGCCCAGTTGTCACCCCTCCACTTT.

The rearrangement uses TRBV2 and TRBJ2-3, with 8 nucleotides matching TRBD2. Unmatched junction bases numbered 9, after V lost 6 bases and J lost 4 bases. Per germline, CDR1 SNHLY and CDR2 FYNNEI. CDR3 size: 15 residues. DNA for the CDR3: TGTGCCAGCAGCAGGGACGCCGGGGGGGCAGATACGCAGTATTTT. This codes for CASSRDAGGADTQYF.

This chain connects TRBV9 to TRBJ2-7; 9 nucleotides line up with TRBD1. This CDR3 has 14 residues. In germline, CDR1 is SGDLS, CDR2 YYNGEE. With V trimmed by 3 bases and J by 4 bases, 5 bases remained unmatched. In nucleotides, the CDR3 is TGTGCCAGCAGCGCCACAGGGGGCGGGTACGAGCAGTACTTC. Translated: CASSATGGGYEQYF.

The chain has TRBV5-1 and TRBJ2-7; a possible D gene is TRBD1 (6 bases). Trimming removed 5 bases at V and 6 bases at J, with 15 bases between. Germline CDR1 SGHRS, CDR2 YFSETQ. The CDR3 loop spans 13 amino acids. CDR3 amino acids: CASSQGRGAEQYF. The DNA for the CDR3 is TGCGCCAGCAGTCAAGGCAGGGGAGCCGAGCAGTACTTC.

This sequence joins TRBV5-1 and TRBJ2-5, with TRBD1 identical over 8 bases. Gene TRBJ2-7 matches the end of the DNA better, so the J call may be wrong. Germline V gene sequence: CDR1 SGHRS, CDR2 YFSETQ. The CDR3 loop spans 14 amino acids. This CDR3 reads CASSLATQGGEQYF. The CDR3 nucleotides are TGCGCCAGCAGCTTGGCCACACAGGGGGGCGAGCAGTACTTC.

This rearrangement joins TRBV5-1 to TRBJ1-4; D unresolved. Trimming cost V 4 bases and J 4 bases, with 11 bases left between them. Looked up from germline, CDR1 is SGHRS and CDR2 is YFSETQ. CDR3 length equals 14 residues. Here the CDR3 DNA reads TGCGCCAGCAGCCCACGCCGGGATAATGAAAAACTGTTTTTT. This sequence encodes CASSPRRDNEKLFF.

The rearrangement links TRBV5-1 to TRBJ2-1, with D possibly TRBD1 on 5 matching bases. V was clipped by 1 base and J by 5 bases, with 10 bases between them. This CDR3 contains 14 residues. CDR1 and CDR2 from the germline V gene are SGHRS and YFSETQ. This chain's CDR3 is CASSLMDMDNEQFF. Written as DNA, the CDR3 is TGCGCCAGCAGCTTGATGGACATGGACAATGAGCAGTTCTTC.

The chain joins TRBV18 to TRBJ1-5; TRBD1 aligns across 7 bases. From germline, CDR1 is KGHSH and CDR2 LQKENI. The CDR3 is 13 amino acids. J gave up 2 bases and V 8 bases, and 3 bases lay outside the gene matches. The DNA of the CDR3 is TGTGCCAGCGGAGGGACAGGCAATCAGCCCCAGCATTTT. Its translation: CASGGTGNQPQHF.

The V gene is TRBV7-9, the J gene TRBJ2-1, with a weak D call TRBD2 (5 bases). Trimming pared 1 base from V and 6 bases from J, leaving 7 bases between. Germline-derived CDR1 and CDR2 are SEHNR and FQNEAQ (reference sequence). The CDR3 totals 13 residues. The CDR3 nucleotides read TGTGCCAGCAGCTTAGGAGGGATCAATGAGCAGTTCTTC. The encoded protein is CASSLGGINEQFF.

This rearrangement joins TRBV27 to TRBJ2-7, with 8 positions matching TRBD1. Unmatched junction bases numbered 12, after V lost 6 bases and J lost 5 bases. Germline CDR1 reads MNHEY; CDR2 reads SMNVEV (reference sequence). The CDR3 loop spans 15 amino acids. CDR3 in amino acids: CASRGLDRGYDEQYF. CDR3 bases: TGTGCCAGCAGAGGCCTCGACAGGGGCTACGACGAGCAGTACTTC.

The DNA for the CDR3 is TGTGCCAGCAGCACCCGACCGGGACAGGGAACCCTCGGGCCCACTGAAGCTTTCTTT. Protein product: CASSTRPGQGTLGPTEAFF. The V and J genes are TRBV9 and TRBJ1-1, with 9 bases matching TRBD1. The trim removed 4 bases at V and 4 bases at J, leaving 20 bases unmatched. CDR3 length: 19 residues. In germline, CDR1 is SGDLS, CDR2 YYNGEE.

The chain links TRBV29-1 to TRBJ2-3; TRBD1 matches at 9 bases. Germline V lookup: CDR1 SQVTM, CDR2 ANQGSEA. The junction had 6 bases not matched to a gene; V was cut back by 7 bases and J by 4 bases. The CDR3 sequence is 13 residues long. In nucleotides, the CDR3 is TGCAGCGCGGGACAGGGCCGCGCAGATACGCAGTATTTT. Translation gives CSAGQGRADTQYF.

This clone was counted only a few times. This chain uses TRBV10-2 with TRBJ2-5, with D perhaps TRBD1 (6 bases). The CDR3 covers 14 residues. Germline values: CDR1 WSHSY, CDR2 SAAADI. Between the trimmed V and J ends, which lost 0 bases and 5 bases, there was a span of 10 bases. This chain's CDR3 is CASSESGQGETQYF. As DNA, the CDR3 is TGCGCCAGCAGTGAGTCGGGTCAGGGGGAGACCCAGTACTTC.

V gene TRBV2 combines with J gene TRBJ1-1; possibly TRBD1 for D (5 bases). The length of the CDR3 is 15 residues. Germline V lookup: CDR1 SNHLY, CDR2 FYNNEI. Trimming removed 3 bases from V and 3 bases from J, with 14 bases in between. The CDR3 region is CASSERQGLYTEAFF. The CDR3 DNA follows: TGTGCCAGCAGTGAGCGGCAGGGACTGTACACTGAAGCTTTCTTT. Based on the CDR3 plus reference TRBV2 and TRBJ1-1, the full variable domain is EPEVTQTPSHQVTQMGQEVILRCVPISNHLYFYWYRQILGQKVEFLVSFYNNEISEKSEIFDDQFSVERPDGSNFTLKIRSTKLEDSAMYFCASSERQGLYTEAFFGQGTRLTVV.

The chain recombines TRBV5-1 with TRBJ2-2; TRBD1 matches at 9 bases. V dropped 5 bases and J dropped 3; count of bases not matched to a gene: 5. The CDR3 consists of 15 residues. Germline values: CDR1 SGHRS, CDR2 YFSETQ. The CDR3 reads CASRQGAEYTGELFF. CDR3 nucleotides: TGCGCCAGCAGACAGGGGGCAGAGTACACCGGGGAGCTGTTTTTT.

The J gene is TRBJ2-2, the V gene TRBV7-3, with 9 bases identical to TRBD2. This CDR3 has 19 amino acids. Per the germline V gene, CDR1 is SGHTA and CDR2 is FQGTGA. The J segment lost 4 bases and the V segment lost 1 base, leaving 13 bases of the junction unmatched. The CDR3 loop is CASSLIATIGGGVTGELFF. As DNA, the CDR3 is TGTGCCAGCAGCTTAATAGCTACGATTGGCGGGGGGGTCACCGGGGAGCTGTTTTTT.

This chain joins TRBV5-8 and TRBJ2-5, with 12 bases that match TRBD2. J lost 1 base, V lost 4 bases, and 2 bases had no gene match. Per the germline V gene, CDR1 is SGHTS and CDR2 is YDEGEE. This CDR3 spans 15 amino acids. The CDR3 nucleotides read TGTGCCAGCAGCCCGGGACTAGCGGGCCAAGAGACCCAGTACTTC. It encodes CASSPGLAGQETQYF. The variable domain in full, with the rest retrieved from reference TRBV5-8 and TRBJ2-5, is EAGVTQSPTHLIKTRGQQATLRCSPISGHTSVYWYQQALGLGLQFLLWYDEGEERNRGNFPPRFSGRQFPNYSSELNVNALELEDSALYLCASSPGLAGQETQYFGPGTRLLVL.

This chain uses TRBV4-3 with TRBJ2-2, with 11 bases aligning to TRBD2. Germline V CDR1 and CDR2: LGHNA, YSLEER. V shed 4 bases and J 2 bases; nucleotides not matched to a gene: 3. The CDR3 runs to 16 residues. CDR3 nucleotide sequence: TGCGCCAGCAGCCTTCTAGCGGGGGGCAACACCGGGGAGCTGTTTTTT. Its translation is CASSLLAGGNTGELFF.

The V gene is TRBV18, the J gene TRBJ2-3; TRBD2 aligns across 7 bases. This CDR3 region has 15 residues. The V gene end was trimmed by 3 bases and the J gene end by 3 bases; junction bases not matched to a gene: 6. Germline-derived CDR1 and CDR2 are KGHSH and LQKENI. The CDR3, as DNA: TGTGCCAGCTCACCTAGCGGGTACGGGACAGATACGCAGTATTTT. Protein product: CASSPSGYGTDTQYF.

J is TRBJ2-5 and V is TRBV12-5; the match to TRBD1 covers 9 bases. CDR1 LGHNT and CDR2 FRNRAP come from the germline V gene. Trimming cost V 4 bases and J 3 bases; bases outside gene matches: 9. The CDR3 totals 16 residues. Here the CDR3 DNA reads TGTGCTAGTGGTTCCCCCGGACAGGGGAGCGAAGAGACCCAGTACTTC. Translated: CASGSPGQGSEETQYF. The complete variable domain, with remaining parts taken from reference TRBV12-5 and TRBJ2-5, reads DARVTQTPRHKVTEMGQEVTMRCQPILGHNTVFWYRQTMMQGLELLAYFRNRAPLDDSGMPKDRFSAEMPDATLATLKIQPSEPRDSAVYFCASGSPGQGSEETQYFGPGTRLLVL.